A selection of T cell receptor beta chains follows, all from one sample in a study of blood T cell repertoires in COVID-19. Data came from immunoSEQ multiplex PCR; TCRdb stores just in-frame clones and leaves some out. The data contain approximately 82,000 clones, over 70% of them singletons. The sample comprised peripheral blood. These receptors were obtained from a woman aged 60 to 75 with acute or convalescent COVID-19. Both conserved end residues are part of each CDR3.

TRBV5-4	TRBJ2-3	CASSFDRGLTDTQYF
TRBV30	TRBJ1-4	CAWSDTPRGEKLFF
TRBV6-4	TRBJ2-3	CASSDAGANTDTQYF
TRBV12-3/TRBV12-4	TRBJ2-1	CASSLSNEQFF
TRBV29-1	TRBJ1-1	CSVGVGGTEAFF
TRBV18	TRBJ1-1	CASSDRGTTEAFF
TRBV4-2	TRBJ2-7	CASSQVGTGGAAYEQYF
TRBV11-3	TRBJ2-1	CASSPRVIRDEQFF
TRBV5-1	TRBJ2-3	CASSLSAGADTQYF
TRBV9	TRBJ2-7	CASSVQGASYEQYF
TRBV10-1	TRBJ1-3	CASSEGRSTIYF
TRBV7-9	TRBJ2-7	CASSRGQADSYEQYF
TRBV19	TRBJ2-7	CASSSWGDYGDYEQYF
TRBV25-1	TRBJ2-7	CASSPAGARALSGEQYF
TRBV11-3	TRBJ1-2	CASSLGGTVGYTF
TRBV5-1	TRBJ2-5	CASSQVAGQETQYF
TRBV28	TRBJ2-3	CASSQRWVGDTQYF
TRBV5-4	TRBJ1-1	CASSPQGSPEAFF
TRBV4-3	TRBJ2-3	CASSQLAGGPDTQYF
TRBV30	TRBJ2-6	CAWRPPGRASPGANVLTF
TRBV19	TRBJ1-4	CASSTGNRAVDGKLFF
TRBV7-2	TRBJ2-5	CASSSRETQYF
TRBV12-5	TRBJ2-1	CASGSGSRYNEQFF
TRBV5-5	TRBJ1-1	CASSLDMEAFF
TRBV27	TRBJ1-2	CASSLSIADNYGYTF
TRBV7-2	TRBJ1-5	CASSSRTGREQPQHF
TRBV7-2	TRBJ2-3	CASSLAGGSDTQYF
TRBV7-2	TRBJ2-5	CASSLEATSSGGQETQYF
TRBV24-1	TRBJ2-3	CATSDPGTSADTQYF
TRBV6-6	TRBJ2-4	CASSPSGLAGGGNIQYF
TRBV5-4	TRBJ2-2	CASSLASLGGAWTGELFF
TRBV30	TRBJ2-1	CAWSFDNEQFF
TRBV19	TRBJ1-3	CASSIGQGSGNTIYF
TRBV5-4	TRBJ2-1	CASNQMGPTNEQFF
TRBV9	TRBJ1-3	CASSREETGGGGNTIYF